Below, 26 T cell receptor beta chains from the same sample are listed, as sequenced in a study of control samples from healthy donors and cancer patients. Sequenced by immunoSEQ multiplex PCR; TCRdb stores in-frame clones only, minus some. This sample carries fewer than 250,000 clones, approximately 90% of them seen once, and the ten largest clones take roughly 1.9%. The sample comprised blood. These receptors all come from a man under 40 in good health.

The chain employs TRBV5-1 and TRBJ2-7; TRBD1 agrees at 12 bases. The germline CDR1 and CDR2 sequences are SGHRS and YFSETQ. J lost 2 bases, V lost 3 bases, and 0 bases had no gene match. This CDR3 comprises 14 residues. CDR3 loop: CASSWDRGPYEQYF. As DNA, the CDR3 is TGCGCCAGCAGCTGGGACAGGGGGCCCTACGAGCAGTACTTC.

V usage is TRBV25-1 and J usage is TRBJ1-1, with a tentative D call TRBD1 (5 bases). Germline V CDR1 and CDR2: MGHDK, SYGVNS. There are 16 residues in the CDR3. V gave up 8 bases and J gave up 0 bases, with 19 bases separating them. CDR3 nucleotides: TGTGCCAGCCAAGTAGGGGACTTGGTCATGAACACTGAAGCTTTCTTT. It specifies CASQVGDLVMNTEAFF.

The rearrangement links TRBV2 to TRBJ2-7, with D unresolved. Germline V lookup: CDR1 SNHLY, CDR2 FYNNEI. Deletions cut 6 bases from V and 0 bases from J, with 12 bases between. This CDR3 has 14 amino acids. CDR3 amino acids: CASSPRRSSYEQYF. In DNA, the CDR3 is TGTGCCAGCAGCCCAAGACGGAGCTCCTACGAGCAGTACTTC.

The chain couples TRBV21-1 to TRBJ1-1. TRBV21-1 is classified as a pseudogene. This CDR3 has 14 amino acids. The CDR3 is CASPGQPMNTEAFF. CDR3 nucleotides: TGTGCCAGCCCGGGGCAGCCGATGAACACTGAAGCTTTCTTT.

In DNA form, the CDR3 reads TGCGCCAGCAGCTTGGGACAGTTCTACGAGCAGTACTTC. Its translation is CASSLGQFYEQYF. The chain is built from TRBV5-1 and TRBJ2-7; the D gene is possibly TRBD1 (5 bases). The CDR3 loop spans 13 amino acids. V was clipped by 0 bases and J by 3 bases, with 7 bases between them. The germline V gene encodes CDR1 SGHRS and CDR2 YFSETQ.

This rearrangement joins TRBV7-8 to TRBJ2-5; D is unresolved. CDR3 size: 13 residues. V lost 2 bases, J lost 0 bases, and 4 bases lay in between. Germline V gene data show CDR1 as SGHVS and CDR2 as FQNEAQ. The DNA for the CDR3 is TGTGCCAGCAGCTTAATATACCAAGAGACCCAGTACTTC. Translation gives CASSLIYQETQYF. The full variable domain, in which reference TRBV7-8 and TRBJ2-5 provide the parts outside the CDR3, is GAGVSQSPRYKVAKRGQDVALRCDPISGHVSLFWYQQALGQGPEFLTYFQNEAQLDKSGLPSDRFFAERPEGSVSTLKIQRTQQEDSAVYLCASSLIYQETQYFGPGTRLLVL.

The V call is TRBV6-5, the J call TRBJ2-6, with no clear D. CDR3 length: 15 amino acids. Germline V gene lookup returns CDR1 MNHEY and CDR2 SVGAGI. V was pared by 2 bases and J by 0 bases, with 5 bases between. The CDR3 loop reads CASSYPGSGANVLTF. CDR3 nucleotide sequence: TGTGCCAGCAGTTACCCAGGCTCTGGGGCCAACGTCCTGACTTTC.

The V gene is TRBV9, the J gene TRBJ1-1; no firm D call. The CDR3 is 16 residues long. V lost 3 bases, J lost 0 bases, and 15 bases lay in between. CDR1 is SGDLS and CDR2 is YYNGEE in the germline V gene. CDR3 DNA sequence: TGTGCCAGCAGCGCACAATACAGCCTCATGAACACTGAAGCTTTCTTT. This encodes CASSAQYSLMNTEAFF.

The V and J genes are TRBV19 and TRBJ1-5; D is perhaps TRBD1 (5 bases). Trimming removed 9 bases at V and 2 bases at J, with 14 bases between. Germline V gene lookup returns CDR1 LNHDA and CDR2 SQIVND (reference sequence). CDR3 length: 14 residues. The CDR3: CASFDGGGNQPQHF. CDR3 DNA sequence: TGTGCCAGCTTCGACGGGGGGGGCAATCAGCCCCAGCATTTT.

The gene calls are TRBV1 and TRBJ2-7. TRBV1 is a pseudogene segment. The CDR3 spans 16 residues. CDR3 nucleotide sequence: TGCACCAGCAGCCACCCCCGTTGCAGGAGCCCCTACGAGCAGTACTTC. Translating it yields CTSSHPRCRSPYEQYF.

The CDR3 coding sequence is TGTGCCAGCAGGGATACAGGGGACACTGAAGCTTTCTTT. This gives the protein CASRDTGDTEAFF. The chain has TRBV6-5 and TRBJ1-1; TRBD1 agrees at 7 bases. Losses at the gene ends were 6 bases for V and 3 bases for J; bases not matched to a gene: 4. Germline values: CDR1 MNHEY, CDR2 SVGAGI. This CDR3 region has 13 residues.

The V and J genes are TRBV5-4 and TRBJ2-1; 8 positions agree with TRBD2. CDR3 length: 15 amino acids. CDR1 is SGHNT and CDR2 is YYREEE in the germline V gene (reference sequence). V gave up 4 bases and J gave up 8 bases; unmatched junction bases: 11. The CDR3 sequence is CASSRRGGWMDEQFF. In nucleotides, the CDR3 is TGTGCCAGCAGCCGCCGGGGGGGCTGGATGGATGAGCAGTTCTTC.

The chain recombines TRBV27 with TRBJ1-5, with 8 bases identical to TRBD1. There are 14 residues in the CDR3. V shed 4 bases and J 5 bases; nucleotides not matched to a gene: 4. Germline loops: CDR1 MNHEY, CDR2 SMNVEV (reference sequence). CDR3 nucleotides: TGTGCCAGCAGTTCGGACAGGGCATATCAGCCCCAGCATTTT. It encodes CASSSDRAYQPQHF.

V gene TRBV5-5 combines with J gene TRBJ1-4, with 9 bases identical to TRBD1. From germline, CDR1 is SGHKS and CDR2 YYEKEE (reference sequence). CDR3 length equals 15 residues. V trimming: 1 base; J trimming: 7 bases; junction bases outside the gene matches: 5. CDR3 amino acids: CASSLMDRGGEKLFF. CDR3 nucleotide sequence: TGTGCCAGCAGCTTGATGGACAGGGGCGGTGAAAAACTGTTTTTT.

The rearrangement joins TRBV9 to TRBJ2-2, with 9 positions matching TRBD1. The germline V gene has CDR1 SGDLS and CDR2 YYNGEE. V lost 0 bases, J lost 7 bases, and 4 bases stayed unmatched. CDR3 length: 15 amino acids. The chain's CDR3 is CASSVGTGESGELFF. Written as DNA, the CDR3 is TGTGCCAGCAGCGTAGGGACAGGGGAAAGCGGGGAGCTGTTTTTT.

The V gene is TRBV9, the J gene TRBJ1-2; TRBD1 might be the D (6 bases). V lost 4 bases to trimming and J lost 0 bases, with 13 bases between them. The germline V gene encodes CDR1 SGDLS and CDR2 YYNGEE. This CDR3 is built from 15 residues. CDR3 nucleotides: TGTGCCAGCAGCACGCCGGGACACCCTAACTATGGCTACACCTTC. This codes for CASSTPGHPNYGYTF.

V is TRBV12-2 and J is TRBJ2-7; the table's D call of TRBD1 was not tested on the DNA. TRBV12-2 is labeled a pseudogene. The CDR3 covers 17 residues. CDR3 protein: CASRLVLGQASSYEQYF. The DNA for the CDR3 is TGTGCAAGTCGCTTAGTCTTAGGTCAGGCGAGCTCCTACGAGCAGTACTTC.

The J gene is TRBJ1-4, the V gene TRBV9, with 10 bases lining up with TRBD1. The CDR3 is 15 residues long. CDR1 is SGDLS, CDR2 YYNGEE, per germline. Trimming cost V 3 bases and J 6 bases; bases outside gene matches: 5. Here the CDR3 DNA reads TGTGCCAGCAGCGGACAGGGGGCCGTGGATGAAAAACTGTTTTTT. Residues: CASSGQGAVDEKLFF.

The genes are TRBV30 and TRBJ2-7; 11 positions match TRBD1. After removal of 0 bases from V and 4 bases from J, the junction contained 2 bases not matched to a gene. This CDR3 spans 14 amino acids. CDR1 and CDR2 from the germline V gene are GTSNPN and SVGIG (reference sequence). CDR3 region: CAWSVGTGGYEQYF. The CDR3 DNA follows: TGTGCCTGGAGTGTAGGGACAGGGGGATACGAGCAGTACTTC.

The gene calls are TRBV7-2 and TRBJ1-5; D unclear. The germline V gene has CDR1 SGHTA and CDR2 FQGNSA. CDR3 length: 15 amino acids. Trimming took off 5 bases at V and 7 bases at J, with 18 bases between the two ends. The DNA of the CDR3 is TGTGCCAGCAGCCCCCGATTAGGATCCGCCCAGCCCCAGCATTTT. It is translated as CASSPRLGSAQPQHF.

This sequence joins TRBV3-1 (or the pseudogene TRBV3-2) and TRBJ1-1, with no clear D. Germline CDR1 is LGHDT and CDR2 is YNNKEL (reference sequence). The ends were cut back, 5 bases at V and 8 bases at J, with 15 bases in the middle. The CDR3 has 13 residues. The CDR3 region has the DNA TGTGCCAGCAGCTTAAGCTTGGGAGGAGAAGCTTTCTTT. This codes for CASSLSLGGEAFF.

This clone was observed once. The chain recombines TRBV10-2 with TRBJ1-6; D is undetermined. V was trimmed by 2 bases and J by 9 bases, leaving 8 bases between them. Germline CDR1 is WSHSY and CDR2 is SAAADI. The CDR3 has 13 amino acids. CDR3 sequence reads: CASSEGFGSPLHF. CDR3 bases: TGCGCCAGCAGTGAGGGGTTCGGTTCACCCCTCCACTTT.

This chain links TRBV10-3 with TRBJ1-2; D is unresolved. Germline CDR1 is ENHRY and CDR2 is SYGVKD. The CDR3 has 15 residues. V was shortened by 0 bases and J by 7 bases, with 15 bases between the two germline ends. CDR3 nucleotide sequence: TGTGCCATCAGTGAGTCGACGGGAACCTTGGGTGGCTACACCTTC. The encoded protein is CAISESTGTLGGYTF.

The chain recombines TRBV24-1 with TRBJ1-5, with D unclear. CDR3 length: 17 residues. V lost 2 bases and J 6 bases, leaving 19 bases between the germline ends. The germline V gene has CDR1 KGHDR and CDR2 SFDVKD. The CDR3 DNA reads as TGTGCCACCAGTGATTCTTTAACCATGCCTTCGGGTCAGCCCCAGCATTTT. Its translation is CATSDSLTMPSGQPQHF.

This clone was found once. The chain is built from TRBV5-6 and TRBJ1-2, with 7 bases lining up with TRBD1. The CDR3 is made up of 16 amino acids. After removal of 1 base from V and 4 bases from J, the junction contained 10 bases not matched to a gene. Germline V gives CDR1 SGHDT, CDR2 YYEEEE. CDR3 in amino acids: CASSLTYTGAGYGYTF. CDR3 DNA: TGTGCCAGCAGCTTGACCTATACAGGGGCCGGCTATGGCTACACCTTC.

This chain links TRBV5-8 with TRBJ1-2; 7 positions agree with TRBD1. CDR3 length equals 14 residues. V lost 1 base, J lost 4 bases, and 4 bases stayed unmatched. CDR1 and CDR2 from the germline V gene are SGHTS and YDEGEE. Written as DNA, the CDR3 is TGTGCCAGCAGCTTGACAGGGGCCCGCTATGGCTACACCTTC. This sequence encodes CASSLTGARYGYTF.